This T cell receptor beta chain appears in the sequencing data of a study of blood T cell repertoires in COVID-19. Overall study: Sources were T cells, B-cell-depleted T cells, or PBMCs; the material itself was cDNA or gDNA.

The table lists this clone with a count of one. Deletions cut 4 bases from V and 2 bases from J, with 12 bases between. CDR1 and CDR2 from the germline V gene are KGHDR and SFDVKD. The CDR3 sequence is 15 residues long. Source study methods: Estimates of nucleated cell counts were drawn from the amplification of reference gene primers. The repertoire was sequenced with immunoSEQ multiplex PCR; TCRdb's copy has only in-frame clones and lacks some. That table supplies the V and J calls and clone size; D and trimming were determined from the DNA. The sample holds about 100,000 clones, 88% seen once. Sequencing was carried out using peripheral blood. The clonotype comes from a woman aged 55-70 years with acute or convalescent COVID-19. The chain recombines TRBV24-1 with TRBJ2-3; D might be TRBD1 (6 bases). The CDR3 sequence is CATSEGDIYTDTQYF. Written as DNA, the CDR3 is TGTGCCACCAGTGAGGGGGACATCTACACAGATACGCAGTATTTT.